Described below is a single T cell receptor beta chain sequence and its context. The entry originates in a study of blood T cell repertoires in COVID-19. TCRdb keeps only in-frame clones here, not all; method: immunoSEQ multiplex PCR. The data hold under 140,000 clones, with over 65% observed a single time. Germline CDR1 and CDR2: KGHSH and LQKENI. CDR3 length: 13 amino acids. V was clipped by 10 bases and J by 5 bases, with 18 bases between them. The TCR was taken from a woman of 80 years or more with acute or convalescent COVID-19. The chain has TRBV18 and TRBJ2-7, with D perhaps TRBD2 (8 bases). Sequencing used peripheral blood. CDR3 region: CATSGGGADEQYF. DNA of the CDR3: TGTGCCACATCGGGAGGGGGCGCGGACGAGCAGTACTTC.